A single sample gave rise to the 8 T cell receptor beta chains below, sequenced in a study of T-cell memory formation after mild COVID-19. In TCRdb, the 5' RACE reads were re-called with MiXCR into one record per CDR3 protein. This sample has roughly 350,000 distinct CDR3 sequences, with 12% to 15% found just once. Sequenced sample: PBMCs or a T cell subset sorted from them (not recorded which). Every receptor here comes from a young man who had mild COVID-19 (a few samples of this study predate the infection). Cell type and time point are not known.

The rearrangement links TRBV7-3 to TRBJ1-1; 7 bases match TRBD1. The V segment lost 5 bases and the J segment 5 bases; nucleotides outside the gene matches: 14. Germline values: CDR1 SGHTA, CDR2 FQGTGA. CDR3 length: 16 residues. The CDR3: CASSAHRGWLGTEAFF. The CDR3 DNA follows: TGTGCCAGCAGCGCGCACAGGGGCTGGTTGGGTACTGAAGCTTTCTTT.

This chain uses TRBV20-1 with TRBJ2-3, with 9 bases lining up with TRBD2. Germline V gene sequence: CDR1 DFQATT, CDR2 SNEGSKA (reference sequence). The CDR3 is 17 amino acids. J gave up 3 bases and V 3 bases, and 13 bases lay outside the gene matches. CDR3 nucleotide sequence: TGCAGTGCTAGGGTCTACCTAGCGGGGAGGGTGACAGATACGCAGTATTTT. Translated: CSARVYLAGRVTDTQYF.

The gene calls are TRBV20-1 and TRBJ2-3; D remains unclear. Looked up from germline, CDR1 is DFQATT and CDR2 is SNEGSKA (reference sequence). Trimming took off 1 base at V and 7 bases at J, with 3 bases between the two ends. The CDR3 is made up of 10 amino acids. CDR3 nucleotide sequence: TGCAGTGCTAGAGGACATACGCAGTATTTT. It specifies CSARGHTQYF.

This clonotype has a count of ten or more. The chain employs TRBV7-2 and TRBJ2-1, with 9 bases aligning to TRBD2. Trimming at V came to 5 bases and at J to 6 bases, leaving 14 bases not matched to a gene. The CDR3 sequence is 17 residues long. Germline V lookup: CDR1 SGHTA, CDR2 FQGNSA. The CDR3 loop reads CASSRYAKTSGSNEQFF. The DNA of the CDR3 is TGTGCCAGCAGCCGATACGCTAAGACTAGCGGATCCAATGAGCAGTTCTTC.

This clonotype was recorded at least ten times. This chain links TRBV7-2 with TRBJ2-5, with unresolved D. The CDR3 has 17 residues. The germline V and J ends were trimmed by 5 bases and 2 bases, with 21 bases remaining between them. Germline V gene sequence: CDR1 SGHTA, CDR2 FQGNSA. CDR3 sequence: CASSPAGPYSEQETQYF. CDR3 bases: TGTGCCAGCAGCCCCGCCGGACCATACAGCGAGCAAGAGACCCAGTACTTC.

This clonotype has more than one count but fewer than ten. The CDR3 bases are TGTGCCAGCAGCTTACCCTTTCGGGGGGCTCTCAATGAGCAGTTCTTC. This codes for CASSLPFRGALNEQFF. This rearrangement joins TRBV7-7 to TRBJ2-1, with D perhaps matching TRBD2 (7 bases). The CDR3 is 16 residues long. Germline CDR1 reads SSHAT; CDR2 reads FNYEAQ (reference sequence). V lost 2 bases, J lost 6 bases, and 17 bases lay in between. Complete variable domain (other parts from reference TRBV7-7 and TRBJ2-1): GAGVSQSPRYKVTKRGQDVTLRCDPISSHATLYWYQQALGQGPEFLTYFNYEAQPDKSGLPSDRFSAERPEGSISTLTIQRTEQRDSAMYRCASSLPFRGALNEQFFGPGTRLTVL.

The table lists this clonotype with a few counts. This sequence joins TRBV5-1 and TRBJ1-1; weak D call: TRBD1 (5 bases). This CDR3 has 15 residues. Germline lookup yields CDR1 SGHRS and CDR2 YFSETQ. V gave up 6 bases and J gave up 5 bases, with 20 bases separating them. This chain's CDR3 is CASTERATGGTEAFF. CDR3 DNA sequence: TGCGCCAGCACTGAGAGGGCCACTGGGGGGACTGAAGCTTTCTTT.

This clonotype was seen a handful of times. The chain combines TRBV6-5 with TRBJ1-1, with no clear D. This CDR3 has 12 residues. Trimming left V 7 bases short and J 1 base short, with 7 bases between. Germline loops: CDR1 MNHEY, CDR2 SVGAGI. The CDR3 is CASIGRNTEAFF. CDR3 in DNA: TGTGCCAGCATAGGACGGAACACTGAAGCTTTCTTT.